This T cell receptor beta chain is from a study of vaccination effects on CD4 cells after COVID-19. For the study at large: Relative to the second dose, post-vaccine samples were obtained a median of 72 days later.

Generated by immunoSEQ multiplex PCR, the TCRdb table keeps only in-frame clones and is missing some. Among some 30,000 clones listed, almost 75% were seen once. Trimming shortened V by 5 bases and J by 4 bases, and 15 bases separated the two germline ends. The V gene's germline CDR1 is MGHRA and CDR2 YSYEKL. This CDR3 contains 15 residues. Antigen-specific CD4+ T cells were first expanded with viral peptide pools by the ViraFEST assay and only then sequenced. With roughly 10 days of culture completed, CD4+ T cells were isolated. Each person got two doses of an mRNA SARS-CoV-2 vaccine, BNT162b2 or mRNA-1273. Half the medium was swapped for IL-2 medium on days 3 and 7. Study results and caveats: Vaccine-induced clones in healthy vaccinees cross-reacted with common cold coronaviruses in only 1 of 255 cases.

Concerning this clone: Its antigen remains unidentified.

The J gene is TRBJ1-3, the V gene TRBV4-1; tentative D call: TRBD1 (5 bases). This clonotype was sampled from a human donor who received a COVID-19 vaccine. This specimen consisted of CD4+ T cells from PBMCs cultured with HCoV-229E spike peptides, obtained after COVID-19 vaccination. The CDR3 spells CASSYDRTPGNTIYF. In nucleotides, the CDR3 is TGCGCCAGCAGCTACGACAGAACACCCGGAAACACCATATATTTT.